Listed here are 15 T cell receptor beta chains from one sample, sequenced in a study of identifying expanded T cells in peripheral blood. This table comes from immunoSEQ multiplex PCR, and its TCRdb copy is limited to in-frame clones, with some not included. The data contain about 58,000 clones, about 92% of them seen just once; the ten biggest clones take up roughly 3.5%. The specimen sequenced was blood. Receptors were obtained from a person aged 18 to 70 in good health.

The V call is TRBV9, the J call TRBJ2-7, with a tentative D call TRBD2 (8 bases). Trimming removed 4 bases at V and 2 bases at J, with 16 bases between. This CDR3 has 15 residues. Germline CDR1 is SGDLS and CDR2 is YYNGEE. The DNA of the CDR3 is TGTGCCAGCAGCCTGAGCGGGGGACAGACCTACGAGCAGTACTTC. It is translated as CASSLSGGQTYEQYF.

The chain employs TRBV18 and TRBJ2-5; a possible D gene is TRBD2 (5 bases). The germline V gene has CDR1 KGHSH and CDR2 LQKENI. V lost 0 bases and J 4 bases, leaving 6 bases between the germline ends. The CDR3 loop spans 13 amino acids. The CDR3 sequence is CASSPPGGETQYF. In DNA form, the CDR3 reads TGTGCCAGCTCACCACCAGGAGGAGAGACCCAGTACTTC.

This clone was seen a few times. The chain carries TRBV7-9 and TRBJ1-1; no definite D call. CDR3 length: 12 amino acids. Trimming removed 3 bases from V and 7 bases from J, with 9 bases in between. The germline CDR1 and CDR2 sequences are SEHNR and FQNEAQ (reference sequence). Written as DNA, the CDR3 is TGTGCCAGCAGCTTTAGCGACGGTGAAGCTTTCTTT. Translating it yields CASSFSDGEAFF.

This rearrangement joins TRBV2 to TRBJ1-4, with D possibly being TRBD1 (6 bases). The germline CDR1 and CDR2 sequences are SNHLY and FYNNEI. The CDR3 runs to 15 residues. Trimming took off 6 bases at V and 4 bases at J, with 15 bases between the two ends. CDR3 sequence (DNA): TGTGCCAGCAGCGACAGGACCGAGGATAATGAAAAACTGTTTTTT. Its protein is CASSDRTEDNEKLFF.

The chain has TRBV6-5 and TRBJ2-5; weak D call: TRBD2 (5 bases). The CDR3 sequence is 15 residues long. V dropped 2 bases and J dropped 5 bases, with 15 bases sitting between them. Looked up from germline, CDR1 is MNHEY and CDR2 is SVGAGI. This chain's CDR3 is CASSYRGSWEETQYF. The DNA of the CDR3 is TGTGCCAGCAGTTACCGTGGGAGCTGGGAGGAGACCCAGTACTTC.

The rearrangement joins TRBV19 to TRBJ1-2; 7 bases line up with TRBD1. The CDR3 is 15 residues long. Trimming removed 1 base from V and 5 bases from J; junction bases left unmatched: 7. Germline V gene data show CDR1 as LNHDA and CDR2 as SQIVND (reference sequence). The chain's CDR3 is CASSIGTGITYGYTF. The CDR3 DNA sequence: TGTGCCAGTAGTATAGGGACAGGTATTACTTATGGCTACACCTTC.

V gene TRBV11-1 combines with J gene TRBJ2-3; no firm D call. Trimming removed 8 bases from V and 0 bases from J, with 12 bases in between. Per germline, CDR1 SGHAT and CDR2 FQDESV (reference sequence). This CDR3 spans 14 amino acids. CDR3 residues: CASSASPSTDTQYF. The CDR3 nucleotides are TGTGCCAGCTCCGCCTCCCCGAGCACAGATACGCAGTATTTT. Complete variable domain (other parts from reference TRBV11-1 and TRBJ2-3): EAEVAQSPRYKITEKSQAVAFWCDPISGHATLYWYRQILGQGPELLVQFQDESVVDDSQLPKDRFSAERLKGVDSTLKIQPAELGDSAMYLCASSASPSTDTQYFGPGTRLTVL.

The chain carries TRBV14 and TRBJ2-5, with 8 positions matching TRBD2. CDR1 and CDR2 from the germline V gene are SGHDN and FVKESK. There are 14 residues in the CDR3. Losses at the gene ends were 7 bases for V and 9 bases for J; bases not matched to a gene: 13. The CDR3: CASTPAGAVEPQYF. DNA for the CDR3: TGTGCCAGCACACCAGCGGGGGCAGTCGAGCCCCAGTACTTC.

Written as DNA, the CDR3 is TGTGCCAGCAGTCCGCGACAGGGAACCTACGAGCAGTACTTC. It encodes CASSPRQGTYEQYF. The chain links TRBV6-5 to TRBJ2-7; the match to TRBD1 covers 7 bases. Germline-derived CDR1 and CDR2 are MNHEY and SVGAGI. This CDR3 spans 14 amino acids. V trimming: 5 bases; J trimming: 2 bases; junction bases outside the gene matches: 6.

The chain is built from TRBV7-9 and TRBJ2-3; the D call may be TRBD1 or TRBD2 (5 bases each). Germline values: CDR1 SEHNR, CDR2 FQNEAQ (reference sequence). The CDR3 is made up of 17 amino acids. Trimming took off 1 base at V and 2 bases at J, with 16 bases between the two ends. The CDR3 region has the DNA TGTGCCAGCAGCTTAGATCTCTCGGGACCCTCCACAGATACGCAGTATTTT. Its translation is CASSLDLSGPSTDTQYF.

The chain couples TRBV11-2 to TRBJ1-5; D is unclear. This CDR3 is 14 amino acids long. The germline V gene has CDR1 SGHAT and CDR2 FQNNGV. Trimming removed 1 base from V and 4 bases from J, with 8 bases in between. The CDR3 DNA reads TGTGCCAGCAGCTTAGCGCCAGCTAATCAGCCCCAGCATTTT. Amino acids: CASSLAPANQPQHF.

CDR3 loop: CASSSRDLHNEQFF. The CDR3 DNA follows: TGTGCCAGCAGCTCCCGGGACCTACACAATGAGCAGTTCTTC. The genes are TRBV7-6 and TRBJ2-1, with D possibly called TRBD1 or TRBD2 (5 bases each). The CDR3 totals 14 residues. Germline V gene lookup returns CDR1 SGHVS and CDR2 FNYEAQ. V was pared by 4 bases and J by 5 bases, with 12 bases between.

This chain links TRBV11-2 with TRBJ2-2, with D perhaps matching TRBD2 (6 bases). V was shortened by 5 bases and J by 3 bases, with 10 bases between the two germline ends. The CDR3 loop spans 14 amino acids. CDR1 is SGHAT, CDR2 FQNNGV, per germline. The chain's CDR3 is CASSPGLYTGELFF. CDR3 nucleotide sequence: TGTGCCAGCAGCCCGGGACTTTACACCGGGGAGCTGTTTTTT.

In nucleotides, the CDR3 is TGCGCCAGCAGCTTGGCCAGGGGGGCGAACACCGGGGAGCTGTTTTTT. Protein sequence: CASSLARGANTGELFF. This rearrangement joins TRBV5-1 to TRBJ2-2; tentative D call: TRBD1 (7 bases). Trimming stripped 0 bases from V and 0 bases from J, with 9 bases between. The germline gives CDR1 SGHRS, CDR2 YFSETQ. CDR3 size: 16 residues. Variable domain in full (rest from reference TRBV5-1 and TRBJ2-2): KAGVTQTPRYLIKTRGQQVTLSCSPISGHRSVSWYQQTPGQGLQFLFEYFSETQRNKGNFPGRFSGRQFSNSRSEMNVSTLELGDSALYLCASSLARGANTGELFFGEGSRLTVL.

The genes are TRBV7-2 and TRBJ2-3; D is ambiguous. CDR1 and CDR2 from the germline V gene are SGHTA and FQGNSA. The germline V and J ends were trimmed by 5 bases and 9 bases, with 12 bases remaining between them. This CDR3 comprises 12 residues. CDR3 sequence reads: CASSLPRATQYF. DNA of the CDR3: TGTGCCAGCAGCCTCCCCCGGGCCACGCAGTATTTT. The whole variable domain, remainder taken from reference TRBV7-2 and TRBJ2-3, is GAGVSQSPSNKVTEKGKDVELRCDPISGHTALYWYRQSLGQGLEFLIYFQGNSAPDKSGLPSDRFSAERTGGSVSTLTIQRTQQEDSAVYLCASSLPRATQYFGPGTRLTVL.